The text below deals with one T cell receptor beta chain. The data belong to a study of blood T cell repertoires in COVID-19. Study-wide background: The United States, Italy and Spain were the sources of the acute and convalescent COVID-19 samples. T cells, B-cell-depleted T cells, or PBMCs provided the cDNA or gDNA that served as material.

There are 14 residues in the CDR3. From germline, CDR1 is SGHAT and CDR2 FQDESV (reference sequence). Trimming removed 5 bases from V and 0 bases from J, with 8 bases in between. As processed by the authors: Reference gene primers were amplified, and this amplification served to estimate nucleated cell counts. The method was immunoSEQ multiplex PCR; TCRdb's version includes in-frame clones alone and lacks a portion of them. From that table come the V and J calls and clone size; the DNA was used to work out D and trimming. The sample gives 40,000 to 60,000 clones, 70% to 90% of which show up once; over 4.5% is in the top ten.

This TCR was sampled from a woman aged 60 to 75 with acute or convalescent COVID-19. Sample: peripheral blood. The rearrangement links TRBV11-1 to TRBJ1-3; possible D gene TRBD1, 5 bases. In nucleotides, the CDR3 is TGTGCCAGCAGCGGGGCGAGCTCTGGAAACACCATATATTTT. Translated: CASSGASSGNTIYF.